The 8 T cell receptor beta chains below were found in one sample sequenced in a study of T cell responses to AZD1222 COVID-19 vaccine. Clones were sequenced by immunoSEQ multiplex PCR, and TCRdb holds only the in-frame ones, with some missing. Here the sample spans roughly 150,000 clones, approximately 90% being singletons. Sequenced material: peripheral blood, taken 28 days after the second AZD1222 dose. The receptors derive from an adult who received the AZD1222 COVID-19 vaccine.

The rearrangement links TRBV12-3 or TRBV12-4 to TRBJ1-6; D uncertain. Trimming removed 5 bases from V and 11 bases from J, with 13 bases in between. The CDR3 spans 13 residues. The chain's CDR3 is CASSHILSPPLHF. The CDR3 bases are TGTGCCAGCAGTCATATACTCTCGCCACCCCTCCACTTT.

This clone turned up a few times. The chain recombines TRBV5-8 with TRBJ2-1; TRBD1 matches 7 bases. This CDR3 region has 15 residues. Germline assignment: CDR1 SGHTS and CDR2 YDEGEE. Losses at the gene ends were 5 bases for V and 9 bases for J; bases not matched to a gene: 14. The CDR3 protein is CASRKTGPGYGEQFF. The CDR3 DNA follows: TGTGCCAGCAGAAAGACAGGGCCGGGTTATGGTGAGCAGTTCTTC.

The CDR3 DNA reads as TGTGCCAGCAGTAAGCGGGGGGGCAGCACCGGGGAGCTGTTTTTT. Residues: CASSKRGGSTGELFF. The J gene is TRBJ2-2, the V gene TRBV6-5, with 10 positions matching TRBD2. CDR1 and CDR2 from the germline V gene are MNHEY and SVGAGI. V gave up 5 bases and J gave up 4 bases; unmatched junction bases: 4. The CDR3 length is 15 residues.

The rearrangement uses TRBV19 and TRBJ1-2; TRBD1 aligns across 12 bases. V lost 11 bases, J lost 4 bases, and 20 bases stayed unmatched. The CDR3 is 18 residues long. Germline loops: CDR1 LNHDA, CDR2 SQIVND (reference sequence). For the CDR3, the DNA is TGTGCCTCCACGATCAGCGGGACAGGGGGCATAGCGGGCTATGGCTACACCTTC. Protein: CASTISGTGGIAGYGYTF.

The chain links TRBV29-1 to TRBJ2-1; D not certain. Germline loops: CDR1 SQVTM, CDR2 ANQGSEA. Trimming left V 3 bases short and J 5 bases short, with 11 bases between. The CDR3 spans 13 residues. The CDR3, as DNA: TGCAGCGTTGAGGTCAGCCGAAACAATGAGCAGTTCTTC. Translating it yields CSVEVSRNNEQFF.

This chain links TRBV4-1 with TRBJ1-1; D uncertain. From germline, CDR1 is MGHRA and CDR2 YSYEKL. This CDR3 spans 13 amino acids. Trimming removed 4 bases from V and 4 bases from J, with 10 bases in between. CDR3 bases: TGCGCCAGCAGCCGCGGGTTGAGCACTGAAGCTTTCTTT. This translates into CASSRGLSTEAFF.

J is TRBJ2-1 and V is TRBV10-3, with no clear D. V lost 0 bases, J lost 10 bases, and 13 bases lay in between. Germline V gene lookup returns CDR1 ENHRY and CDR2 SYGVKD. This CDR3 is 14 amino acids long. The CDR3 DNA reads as TGTGCCATCAGTGAGTCAGGCCGCTTGCAGGAGCAGTTCTTC. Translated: CAISESGRLQEQFF.

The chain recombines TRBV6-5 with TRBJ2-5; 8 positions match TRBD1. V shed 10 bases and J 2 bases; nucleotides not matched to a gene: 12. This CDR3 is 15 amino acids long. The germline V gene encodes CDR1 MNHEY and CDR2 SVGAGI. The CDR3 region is CATGDRPVGQETQYF. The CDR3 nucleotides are TGTGCCACCGGGGACAGGCCAGTCGGTCAAGAGACCCAGTACTTC.